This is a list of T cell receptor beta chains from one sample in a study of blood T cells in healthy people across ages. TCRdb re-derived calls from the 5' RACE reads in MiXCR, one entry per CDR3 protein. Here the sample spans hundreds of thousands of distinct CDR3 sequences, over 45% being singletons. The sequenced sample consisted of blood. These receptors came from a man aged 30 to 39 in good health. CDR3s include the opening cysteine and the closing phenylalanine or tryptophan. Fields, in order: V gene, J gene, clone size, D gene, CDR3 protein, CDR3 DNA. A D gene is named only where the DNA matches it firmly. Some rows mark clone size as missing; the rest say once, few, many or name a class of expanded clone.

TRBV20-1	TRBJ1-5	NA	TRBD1	CSARPQNRGSNQPQHF	TGCAGTGCTAGACCGCAAAACAGGGGTAGCAATCAGCCCCAGCATTTT
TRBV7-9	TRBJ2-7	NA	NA	CASRGGGPYEQYF	TGTGCCAGCAGGGGAGGGGGCCCCTACGAGCAGTACTTC
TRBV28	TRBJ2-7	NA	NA	CASSPSGLSPYNEQYF	TGTGCCAGCAGTCCTTCGGGCCTATCCCCCTACAATGAGCAGTACTTC
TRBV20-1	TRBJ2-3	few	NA	CSAGLAGSSGTQYF	TGCAGTGCGGGACTGGCGGGTTCTTCTGGTACGCAGTATTTT
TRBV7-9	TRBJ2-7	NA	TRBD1	CASSSGTGGGEQYF	TGTGCCAGCAGCTCCGGGACAGGGGGAGGCGAGCAGTACTTC
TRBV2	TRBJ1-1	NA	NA	CASSEWGAVIIVTEAFF	TGTGCCAGCAGTGAATGGGGGGCGGTGATAATTGTCACTGAAGCTTTCTTT
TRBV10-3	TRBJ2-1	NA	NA	CAIRSGGVYNKQFF	TGTGCCATCCGGTCGGGGGGCGTTTACAATAAGCAGTTCTTC
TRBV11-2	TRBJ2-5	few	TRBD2	CASSTGLARTQYF	TGTGCCAGCAGCACGGGACTAGCGAGGACCCAGTACTTC
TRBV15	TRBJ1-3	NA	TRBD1	CATSKGTGKSRGHTIYF	TGTGCCACCAGCAAAGGGACAGGGAAGAGTCGGGGACACACCATATATTTT
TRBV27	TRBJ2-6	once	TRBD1	CATRRTGTSGANVLTF	TGTGCCACAAGGAGGACAGGGACGTCTGGGGCCAACGTCCTGACTTTC
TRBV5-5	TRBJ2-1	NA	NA	CASSQTSLKNEQFF	TGCGCCAGCAGCCAAACCTCCCTCAAGAATGAGCAGTTCTTC
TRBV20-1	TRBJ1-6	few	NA	CSAAPGGNSPLHF	TGCAGTGCTGCCCCTGGCGGAAATTCACCCCTCCACTTT
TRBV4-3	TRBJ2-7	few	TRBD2	CASSQGLASYEQYF	TGCGCCAGCAGCCAAGGACTAGCGTCCTACGAGCAGTACTTC
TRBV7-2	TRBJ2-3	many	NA	CASSFRMITDTQYF	TGTGCCAGCAGCTTCCGGATGATCACAGATACGCAGTATTTT
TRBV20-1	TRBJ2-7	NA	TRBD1	CSARVFFGVRTGGGYEQYF	TGCAGTGCTAGAGTGTTTTTTGGGGTACGAACAGGGGGCGGCTACGAGCAGTACTTC
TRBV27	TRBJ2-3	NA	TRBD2	CASYYLAGGPFSTDTQYF	TGTGCCAGCTACTATCTAGCGGGGGGACCCTTTAGCACAGATACGCAGTATTTT
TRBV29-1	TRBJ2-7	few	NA	CSVGRDEQYF	TGCAGCGTTGGCAGGGACGAGCAGTACTTC
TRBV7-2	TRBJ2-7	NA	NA	CASSFGWGIYEQYF	TGTGCCAGCAGCTTCGGGTGGGGTATCTACGAGCAGTACTTC
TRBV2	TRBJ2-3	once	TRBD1	CASSGRQGAGDTQYF	TGTGCCAGCAGTGGACGACAGGGGGCAGGAGATACGCAGTATTTT
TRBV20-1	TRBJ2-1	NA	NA	CSALGGINEQFF	TGCAGTGCTCTCGGAGGTATCAATGAGCAGTTCTTC
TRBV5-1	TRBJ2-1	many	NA	CASSLGFGGIEQFF	TGCGCCAGCAGCTTGGGTTTTGGAGGTATTGAGCAGTTCTTC
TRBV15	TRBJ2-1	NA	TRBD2	CATSRTGLGLSNEQFF	TGTGCCACCAGCAGGACCGGACTAGGCCTCAGCAATGAGCAGTTCTTC
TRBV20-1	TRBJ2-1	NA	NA	CSARPPRTAGGPPLGEQFF	TGCAGTGCTAGACCTCCTCGGACAGCCGGGGGACCCCCGTTAGGTGAGCAGTTCTTC
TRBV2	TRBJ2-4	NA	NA	CASSESGLWRRVAKNIQYF	TGTGCCAGCAGTGAATCGGGCTTATGGAGGAGGGTGGCCAAAAACATTCAGTACTTC
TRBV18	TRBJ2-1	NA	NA	CASSPGTSGNEQFF	TGTGCCAGCTCACCAGGGACATCGGGCAATGAGCAGTTCTTC
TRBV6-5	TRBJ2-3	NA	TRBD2	CASSYSTSGEWTQYF	TGTGCCAGCAGTTACTCAACTAGCGGGGAGTGGACGCAGTATTTT
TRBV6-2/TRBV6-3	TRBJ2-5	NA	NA	CASSSYLLIETQYF	TGTGCCAGCAGTAGTTACCTCCTTATAGAGACCCAGTACTTC
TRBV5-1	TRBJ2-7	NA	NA	CASSGDRLEGYEQYF	TGCGCCAGCAGTGGTGACAGGTTAGAGGGCTACGAGCAGTACTTC
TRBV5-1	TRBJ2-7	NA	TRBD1	CASSRDRVSNEQYF	TGCGCCAGCAGCCGGGACAGGGTTTCTAACGAGCAGTACTTC
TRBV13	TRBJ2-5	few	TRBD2	CASSLSLAGYPGEQYF	TGTGCCAGCAGCTTAAGCCTAGCGGGTTACCCGGGGGAACAGTACTTC
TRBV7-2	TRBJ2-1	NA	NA	CASSLSGSRNEQFF	TGTGCCAGCAGCTTAAGCGGGTCACGCAATGAGCAGTTCTTC
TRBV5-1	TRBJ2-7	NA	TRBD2	CASSLGGTSGNSEQYF	TGCGCCAGCAGCTTGGGGGGGACTAGCGGAAACTCCGAGCAGTACTTC
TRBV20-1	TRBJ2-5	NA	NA	CSASGFQGTQYF	TGCAGTGCTAGTGGCTTTCAAGGGACCCAGTACTTC
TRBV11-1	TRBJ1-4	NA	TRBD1	CAGSSTHRGANEKLFF	TGTGCCGGCAGCTCAACCCACAGGGGAGCAAATGAAAAACTGTTTTTT
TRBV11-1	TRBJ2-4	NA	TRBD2	CASSLTSGKNIQYF	TGTGCCAGCAGCCTTACTAGCGGCAAAAACATTCAGTACTTC
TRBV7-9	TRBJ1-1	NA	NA	CASVVGQPNTEAFF	TGTGCCAGCGTCGTTGGGCAGCCGAACACTGAAGCTTTCTTT
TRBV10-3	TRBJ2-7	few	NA	CAISIDGGAKYEQYF	TGTGCCATCAGTATAGACGGGGGAGCTAAATACGAGCAGTACTTC
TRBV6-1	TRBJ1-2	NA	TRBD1	CASSEKGTDYGYTF	TGTGCCAGCAGTGAAAAAGGGACAGACTATGGCTACACCTTC
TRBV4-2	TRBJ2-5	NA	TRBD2	CASSQAGGWRETQYF	TGTGCCAGCAGCCAAGCGGGGGGATGGCGAGAGACCCAGTACTTC
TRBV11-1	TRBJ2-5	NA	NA	CASTLLTQETQYF	TGTGCCAGCACCCTATTAACCCAAGAGACCCAGTACTTC
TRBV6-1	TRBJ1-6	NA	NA	CASTLEVASPLHF	TGTGCCAGCACGCTGGAAGTGGCTTCACCCCTCCACTTT
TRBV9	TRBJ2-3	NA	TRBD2	CASSVSGTFGDTQYF	TGTGCCAGCAGCGTTAGCGGGACCTTTGGAGATACGCAGTATTTT